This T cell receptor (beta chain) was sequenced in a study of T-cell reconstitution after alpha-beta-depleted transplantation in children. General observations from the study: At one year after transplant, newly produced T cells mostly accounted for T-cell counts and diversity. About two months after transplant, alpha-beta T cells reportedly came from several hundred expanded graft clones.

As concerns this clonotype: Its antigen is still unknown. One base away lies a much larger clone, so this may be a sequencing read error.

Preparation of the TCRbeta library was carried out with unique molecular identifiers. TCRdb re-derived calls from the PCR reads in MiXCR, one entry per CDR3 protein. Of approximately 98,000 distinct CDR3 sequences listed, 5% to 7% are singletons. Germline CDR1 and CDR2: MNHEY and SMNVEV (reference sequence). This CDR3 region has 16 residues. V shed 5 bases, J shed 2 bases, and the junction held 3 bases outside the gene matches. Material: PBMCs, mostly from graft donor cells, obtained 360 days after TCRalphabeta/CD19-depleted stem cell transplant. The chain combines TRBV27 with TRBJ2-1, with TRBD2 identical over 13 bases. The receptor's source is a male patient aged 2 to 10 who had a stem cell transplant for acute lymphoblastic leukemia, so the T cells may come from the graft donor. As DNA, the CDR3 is TGTGCCAGCAGTGACGGGACTAGCGGGGCCTACAATGAGCAGTTCTTC. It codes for CASSDGTSGAYNEQFF.